This T cell receptor (beta chain) was identified in a study of identical twins. General study results and limits: Out-of-frame beta sequences exhibited a weaker degree of excess twin sharing.

cDNA molecules carried unique molecular identifiers, and template switching added a universal primer site. TCRdb reanalysed the 5' RACE reads using MiXCR and keeps one entry per CDR3 protein. The sample has under 350,000 distinct CDR3 sequences, 9.5% seen once. Of note for this clonotype: As yet, its antigen is unknown.

The data also belong to a second study, concerning yellow fever vaccine responses in identical twins.

Sequences were obtained from CD8+ T cells sorted from blood. This clonotype originated in a woman aged 18-30 years in good health.

CDR3 in amino acids: CASHGASYEQYF. The CDR3 DNA sequence: TGTGCCAGCCACGGTGCTTCCTACGAGCAGTACTTC. The chain has TRBV5-6 and TRBJ2-7; D remains ambiguous. V lost 7 bases and J lost 1, with 9 bases in between. The CDR3 is made up of 12 amino acids. Germline lookup yields CDR1 SGHDT and CDR2 YYEEEE.